This TCR beta chain was captured by sequencing in a study of blood T cell repertoires in COVID-19. For the study at large: Samples of COVID-19 (acute and convalescent) were obtained from the United States, Italy and Spain. Sample material is recorded as cDNA or gDNA derived from T cells, B-cell-depleted T cells, or PBMCs.

CDR3 length: 15 amino acids. CDR1 and CDR2 from the germline V gene are GTSNPN and SVGIG (reference sequence). With V trimmed by 6 bases and J by 8 bases, 13 bases remained unmatched. In the authors' methods: Estimation of nucleated cell counts relied on the amplification of reference gene primers. Sequencing was performed with immunoSEQ multiplex PCR; in TCRdb, only in-frame clones are kept and a portion is missing. V, J and clone size were drawn from that table, and D and trimming were deduced from the DNA. This sample has around 180,000 clones, with approximately 89% found just once. What was sequenced was peripheral blood. The chain is built from TRBV30 and TRBJ2-1; 10 nucleotides align to TRBD2. The TCR was taken from a young woman with acute or convalescent COVID-19. The CDR3 spells CACTPAGGPMDEQFF. CDR3 nucleotides: TGTGCCTGTACCCCAGCGGGAGGGCCAATGGATGAGCAGTTCTTC.